A single sample gave rise to the 32 T cell receptor beta chains below, sequenced in a study of technical replicates of blood from several donors (dated by TCRdb to about 2017). The library was made by the immunoSEQ multiplex PCR assay. TCRdb limited this immuneACCESS table to in-frame rearrangements with V and J called. A share of clones is missing; checked studies link under half to unresolved V genes, and the rest is unexplained. In this sample the table shows tens of thousands of clones, approximately 98% of which occur a single time. Approximately 0.2% of the sample lies in the top ten. The material sequenced was T cells isolated from PBMCs. These receptors were collected from a human donor in good health.

The chain couples TRBV28 to TRBJ2-7; D uncertain. V lost 4 bases, J lost 5 bases, and 9 bases lay in between. This CDR3 region has 12 residues. The germline V gene encodes CDR1 MDHEN and CDR2 SYDVKM. The CDR3 is CASSSWPDEQYF. CDR3 nucleotides: TGTGCCAGCAGTTCATGGCCGGACGAGCAGTACTTC.

This sequence joins TRBV5-1 and TRBJ2-7; the match to TRBD2 covers 9 bases. CDR3 size: 17 residues. Germline CDR1 and CDR2: SGHRS and YFSETQ. The junction had 11 bases not matched to a gene; V was cut back by 4 bases and J by 0 bases. CDR3 protein: CASSPISGSDSSYEQYF. The DNA for the CDR3 is TGCGCCAGCAGCCCGATTAGCGGGAGCGACTCCTCCTACGAGCAGTACTTC.

This clone was found once. This sequence joins TRBV30 and TRBJ2-3; 10 positions agree with TRBD1. V was clipped by 2 bases and J by 1 base; unmatched bases: 3. The CDR3 runs to 15 residues. CDR1 is GTSNPN, CDR2 SVGIG, per germline (reference sequence). The CDR3 coding sequence is TGTGCCTGGAGTAAGGGGACAGGGGGCACAGATACGCAGTATTTT. This gives the protein CAWSKGTGGTDTQYF.

The genes are TRBV6-1 and TRBJ1-5, with 8 bases identical to TRBD1. In germline, CDR1 is MNHNS, CDR2 SASEGT. There are 15 residues in the CDR3. V was pared by 1 base and J by 2 bases, with 1 base of the junction left unmatched. CDR3 sequence: CASSEVGQGNQPQHF. CDR3 coding DNA: TGTGCCAGCAGTGAAGTGGGACAGGGCAATCAGCCCCAGCATTTT.

The genes are TRBV28 and TRBJ1-1, with TRBD1 matching over 11 bases. Germline V gives CDR1 MDHEN, CDR2 SYDVKM. CDR3 length equals 15 residues. V lost 6 bases, J lost 5 bases, and 8 bases stayed unmatched. The CDR3 region is CASRPRTGGWTEAFF. The CDR3 DNA reads as TGTGCCAGCAGACCTCGGACAGGGGGCTGGACTGAAGCTTTCTTT.

The genes are TRBV10-3 and TRBJ1-1, with no clear D. The CDR3 runs to 12 residues. Germline V gene sequence: CDR1 ENHRY, CDR2 SYGVKD. Trimming cost V 3 bases and J 4 bases, with 6 bases left between them. DNA of the CDR3: TGTGCCATCAGTGAATCTCCCACTGAAGCTTTCTTT. Encoded protein: CAISESPTEAFF.

The rearrangement joins TRBV2 to TRBJ2-1; possibly TRBD2 for D (6 bases). CDR1 is SNHLY and CDR2 is FYNNEI in the germline V gene. The CDR3 length is 16 residues. Trimming cost V 0 bases and J 4 bases, with 13 bases left between them. In nucleotides, the CDR3 is TGTGCCAGCAGTGAAGCTCGCGGGAACCATTACAATGAGCAGTTCTTC. It codes for CASSEARGNHYNEQFF. The whole variable domain, filled in from reference TRBV2 and TRBJ2-1, reads EPEVTQTPSHQVTQMGQEVILRCVPISNHLYFYWYRQILGQKVEFLVSFYNNEISEKSEIFDDQFSVERPDGSNFTLKIRSTKLEDSAMYFCASSEARGNHYNEQFFGPGTRLTVL.

The V gene is TRBV7-2, the J gene TRBJ1-5; D remains unclear. Trimming removed 5 bases at V and 3 bases at J, with 17 bases between. CDR3 length equals 16 residues. Per germline, CDR1 SGHTA and CDR2 FQGNSA. The CDR3 sequence is CASSPPWYSPNQPQHF. Written as DNA, the CDR3 is TGTGCCAGCAGCCCCCCTTGGTACAGTCCCAATCAGCCCCAGCATTTT.

The chain couples TRBV4-1 to TRBJ2-5; D unclear. CDR3 length: 14 residues. V shed 1 base and J shed 1 base, with 7 bases lying between them. Germline V gene sequence: CDR1 MGHRA, CDR2 YSYEKL. The CDR3 loop is CASSQGQAQETQYF. The DNA of the CDR3 is TGCGCCAGCAGCCAAGGGCAGGCCCAAGAGACCCAGTACTTC.

V gene TRBV25-1 combines with J gene TRBJ1-1; D perhaps matches TRBD1 (6 bases). Germline V CDR1 and CDR2: MGHDK, SYGVNS. V was pared by 3 bases and J by 3 bases, with 14 bases between. The CDR3 is 15 residues long. CDR3 protein: CASSDRDKGYTEAFF. The CDR3 DNA reads as TGTGCCAGCAGTGACCGGGACAAGGGCTACACTGAAGCTTTCTTT.

In DNA form, the CDR3 reads TGTGCCAGCAGTGTAGACAGGGGAGGAGGACAGCCCCAGCATTTT. It yields the protein CASSVDRGGGQPQHF. This chain joins TRBV6-6 and TRBJ1-5, with TRBD1 matching over 8 bases. The J segment lost 7 bases and the V segment lost 5 bases, leaving 10 bases of the junction unmatched. The CDR3 is 15 residues long. The germline V gene has CDR1 MNHNY and CDR2 SVGAGI (reference sequence).

The CDR3 nucleotides read TGCGCCAGCAGCCAACTTGACGGGGAGCTGTTTTTT. Translating it yields CASSQLDGELFF. V is TRBV5-1 and J is TRBJ2-2; D unclear. Germline CDR1 reads SGHRS; CDR2 reads YFSETQ. Trimming removed 4 bases at V and 7 bases at J, with 8 bases between. The CDR3 contains 12 residues.

This rearrangement joins TRBV7-2 to TRBJ1-4; 7 positions agree with TRBD1. V lost 5 bases and J lost 4; bases outside the gene matches: 10. The CDR3 extends over 16 amino acids. CDR1 and CDR2 from the germline V gene are SGHTA and FQGNSA. In nucleotides, the CDR3 is TGTGCCAGCAGCACCCCAGACAGGGCTCTTAATGAAAAACTGTTTTTT. It translates to CASSTPDRALNEKLFF.

The chain couples TRBV5-1 to TRBJ2-5; 8 bases are shared with TRBD2. Trimming at V came to 2 bases and at J to 3 bases, leaving 6 bases not matched to a gene. Germline CDR1 reads SGHRS; CDR2 reads YFSETQ. The CDR3 runs 15 residues. The CDR3 is CASSFSSGLEETQYF. CDR3 coding DNA: TGCGCCAGCAGCTTCTCTAGCGGGCTGGAAGAGACCCAGTACTTC.

This clone was counted a single time. This sequence joins TRBV6-4 and TRBJ2-1; TRBD2 matches 16 bases. J was trimmed by 7 bases and V by 6 bases; bases with no gene match: 6. CDR1 MRHNA and CDR2 SNTAGT come from the germline V gene. The CDR3 contains 16 residues. The CDR3 spells CASSGTSGRARNEQFF. DNA for the CDR3: TGTGCCAGCAGCGGGACTAGCGGGAGGGCCCGGAATGAGCAGTTCTTC.

For the CDR3, the DNA is TGTGCCAGCAGCTTAGTCGCAGGGTACACTAATGAAAAACTGTTTTTT. Translating it yields CASSLVAGYTNEKLFF. V and J are TRBV7-6 and TRBJ1-4; D is perhaps TRBD1 (5 bases). Germline V gene data show CDR1 as SGHVS and CDR2 as FNYEAQ. Trimming took off 1 base at V and 2 bases at J, with 11 bases between the two ends. CDR3 length: 16 amino acids.

The J gene is TRBJ2-2, the V gene TRBV2, with no clear D. V lost 3 bases, J lost 6 bases, and 11 bases lay in between. The length of the CDR3 is 14 residues. Germline V gives CDR1 SNHLY, CDR2 FYNNEI. CDR3 sequence reads: CASSETSGAGELFF. The CDR3 DNA sequence: TGTGCCAGCAGTGAGACGTCGGGTGCCGGGGAGCTGTTTTTT.

The chain recombines TRBV11-2 with TRBJ2-7, with a tentative D call TRBD1 (6 bases). The CDR3 loop spans 12 amino acids. Trimming stripped 5 bases from V and 4 bases from J, with 9 bases between. CDR1 is SGHAT and CDR2 is FQNNGV in the germline V gene. The CDR3 sequence is CASSQTGYEQYF. In nucleotides, the CDR3 is TGTGCCAGCAGCCAGACAGGTTACGAGCAGTACTTC.

The rearrangement links TRBV4-1 to TRBJ2-7; TRBD2 matches at 10 bases. Germline assignment: CDR1 MGHRA and CDR2 YSYEKL. The CDR3 has 16 amino acids. Trimming at V came to 4 bases and at J to 3 bases, leaving 9 bases not matched to a gene. This CDR3 reads CASSPSDSGRIYEQYF. DNA for the CDR3: TGCGCCAGCAGCCCCTCGGATAGCGGGAGGATCTACGAGCAGTACTTC.

The rearrangement links TRBV9 to TRBJ1-2; D call uncertain. The CDR3 consists of 12 residues. Trimming pared 0 bases from V and 10 bases from J, leaving 10 bases between. The V gene's germline CDR1 is SGDLS and CDR2 YYNGEE. The CDR3 bases are TGTGCCAGCAGCGTAGGAGCATGGGCCTACACCTTC. This sequence encodes CASSVGAWAYTF. Drawing the rest from reference TRBV9 and TRBJ1-2, the complete variable domain is DSGVTQTPKHLITATGQRVTLRCSPRSGDLSVYWYQQSLDQGLQFLIQYYNGEERAKGNILERFSAQQFPDLHSELNLSSLELGDSALYFCASSVGAWAYTFGSGTRLTVV.

For this clone: The junction shows a germline mismatch at one end, possibly a read error. The V and J genes are TRBV29-1 and TRBJ2-5, with 8 bases lining up with TRBD2. Looked up from germline, CDR1 is SQVTM and CDR2 is ANQGSEA. CDR3 length: 11 residues. CDR3 in DNA: TGCAGCGTTGACAGGGGCGGGAGGATCGACTTC. Its translation is CSVDRGGRIDF.

The rearrangement uses TRBV9 and TRBJ2-1; 11 nucleotides agree with TRBD2. Germline assignment: CDR1 SGDLS and CDR2 YYNGEE. V shed 2 bases and J 3 bases; nucleotides not matched to a gene: 4. The CDR3 contains 16 residues. The DNA of the CDR3 is TGTGCCAGCAGCGTTTATGGGACTAGCGGCTACAATGAGCAGTTCTTC. This gives the protein CASSVYGTSGYNEQFF.

The V call is TRBV5-1, the J call TRBJ2-7; 12 bases are shared with TRBD2. The CDR3 is 14 amino acids. The J segment lost 2 bases and the V segment lost 3 bases, leaving 0 bases of the junction unmatched. Germline V gene sequence: CDR1 SGHRS, CDR2 YFSETQ. CDR3 sequence: CASSWTSGAYEQYF. The DNA of the CDR3 is TGCGCCAGCAGCTGGACTAGCGGGGCCTACGAGCAGTACTTC.

V gene TRBV29-1 combines with J gene TRBJ1-1; perhaps TRBD1 as D (6 bases). The germline V gene has CDR1 SQVTM and CDR2 ANQGSEA. This CDR3 is 13 amino acids long. Trimming removed 5 bases from V and 1 base from J, with 11 bases in between. DNA for the CDR3: TGCAGCGTTCGGGAGGGGGGGAACACTGAAGCTTTCTTT. This codes for CSVREGGNTEAFF. Filled out from reference TRBV29-1 and TRBJ1-1, the complete variable domain reads SAVISQKPSRDICQRGTSLTIQCQVDSQVTMMFWYRQQPGQSLTLIATANQGSEATYESGFVIDKFPISRPNLTFSTLTVSNMSPEDSSIYLCSVREGGNTEAFFGQGTRLTVV.

V usage is TRBV11-2 and J usage is TRBJ2-3; D perhaps matches TRBD2 (6 bases). Germline CDR1 is SGHAT and CDR2 is FQNNGV. With 3 bases removed from V and 3 bases from J, the gap between germline ends came to 13 bases. This CDR3 region has 15 residues. CDR3 region: CASSFTGGRTDTQYF. DNA of the CDR3: TGTGCCAGCAGCTTTACCGGGGGACGGACAGATACGCAGTATTTT.

The chain recombines TRBV30 with TRBJ2-7; D not certain. CDR1 is GTSNPN and CDR2 is SVGIG in the germline V gene (reference sequence). This CDR3 region has 11 residues. The germline V and J ends were trimmed by 2 bases and 3 bases, with 5 bases remaining between them. CDR3 protein: CAWSPLYEQYF. The CDR3 coding sequence is TGTGCCTGGAGTCCTCTCTACGAGCAGTACTTC.

This chain links TRBV18 with TRBJ2-1; the match to TRBD2 covers 8 bases. Germline V gene sequence: CDR1 KGHSH, CDR2 LQKENI. Trimming removed 0 bases from V and 0 bases from J; junction bases left unmatched: 10. The CDR3 sequence is 19 residues long. The CDR3 protein is CASSPPVGTGGLSYNEQFF. CDR3 nucleotides: TGTGCCAGCTCACCACCGGTTGGGACGGGAGGGCTCTCCTACAATGAGCAGTTCTTC.

The chain joins TRBV9 to TRBJ1-1; D perhaps matches TRBD1 (5 bases). The V gene lost 4 bases and the J gene lost 1 base, with 11 bases spanning the gap. CDR3 length: 14 residues. In germline, CDR1 is SGDLS, CDR2 YYNGEE. CDR3 DNA: TGTGCCAGCAGCCGTGTTACAGGGAACACTGAAGCTTTCTTT. Protein product: CASSRVTGNTEAFF.

This rearrangement joins TRBV7-6 to TRBJ2-5; D remains unclear. The CDR3 extends over 14 amino acids. Trimming stripped 3 bases from V and 2 bases from J, with 10 bases between. Germline lookup yields CDR1 SGHVS and CDR2 FNYEAQ. CDR3 amino acids: CASSLWQNQETQYF. The DNA of the CDR3 is TGTGCCAGCAGCTTGTGGCAAAATCAAGAGACCCAGTACTTC.

The rearrangement joins TRBV25-1 to TRBJ1-4; 7 nucleotides align to TRBD1. Germline CDR1 reads MGHDK; CDR2 reads SYGVNS. This CDR3 contains 15 residues. V shed 4 bases and J 7 bases; nucleotides not matched to a gene: 9. CDR3 in DNA: TGTGCCAGCAGTGCCTACAGGGGTGGTTTTGAAAAACTGTTTTTT. This gives the protein CASSAYRGGFEKLFF.

V usage is TRBV19 and J usage is TRBJ1-4, with TRBD1 matching 9 bases. Trimming removed 3 bases from V and 7 bases from J; junction bases left unmatched: 3. The CDR3 covers 14 residues. Germline CDR1 and CDR2: LNHDA and SQIVND (reference sequence). CDR3 region: CASSMGQGLEKLFF. The CDR3 DNA sequence: TGTGCCAGTAGTATGGGACAGGGTCTTGAAAAACTGTTTTTT.

V gene TRBV28 combines with J gene TRBJ1-3, with D perhaps matching TRBD1 (6 bases). This CDR3 has 15 amino acids. The germline V gene encodes CDR1 MDHEN and CDR2 SYDVKM. V was clipped by 6 bases and J by 0 bases, with 12 bases between them. The CDR3 nucleotides read TGTGCCAGCAGCCTCGGGACAAGCTCTGGAAACACCATATATTTT. Its translation: CASSLGTSSGNTIYF.